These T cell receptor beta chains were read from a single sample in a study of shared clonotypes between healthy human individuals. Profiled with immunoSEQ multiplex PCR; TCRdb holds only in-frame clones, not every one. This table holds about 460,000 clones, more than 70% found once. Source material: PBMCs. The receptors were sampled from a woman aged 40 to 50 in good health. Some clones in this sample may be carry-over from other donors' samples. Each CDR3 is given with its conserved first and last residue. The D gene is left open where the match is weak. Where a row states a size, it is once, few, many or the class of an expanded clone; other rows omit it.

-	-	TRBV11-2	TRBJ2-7	TGTGCCAGCAGCTTAGGGCGGGGCACCTACGAGCAGTACTTC	CASSLGRGTYEQYF
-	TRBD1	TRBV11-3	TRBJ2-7	TGTGCCAGCAGCCTGTGGACAGGGGGCGCGATTAGGTTTAACGAGCAGTACTTC	CASSLWTGGAIRFNEQYF
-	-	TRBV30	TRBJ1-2	TGTGCCTGGAGTGTTAAGGCAGAAGGCGGCTACACCTTC	CAWSVKAEGGYTF
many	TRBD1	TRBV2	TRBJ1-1	TGTGCCAGCATAGAGCAGGGACAGTCGAACACTGAAGCTTTCTTT	CASIEQGQSNTEAFF
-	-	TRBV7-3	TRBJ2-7	TGTGCCAGCAGCTTAGGGGCCTTCGGAGAGCAGTACTTC	CASSLGAFGEQYF
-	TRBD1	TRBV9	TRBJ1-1	TGTGCCAGCAGCCCTCGGACAGGGACCCTGAACACTGAAGCTTTCTTT	CASSPRTGTLNTEAFF
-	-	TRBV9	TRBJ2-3	TGTGCCAGCAGCGCCGGACCAGCCACAGATACGCAGTATTTT	CASSAGPATDTQYF
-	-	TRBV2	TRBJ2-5	TGTGCCAGCAGTGTAGGACTGGCATTAGAGACCCAGTACTTC	CASSVGLALETQYF
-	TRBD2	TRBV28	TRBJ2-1	TGTGCCAGCAGTTTATGGCGGGGGAGCTCCTACAATGAGCAGTTCTTC	CASSLWRGSSYNEQFF
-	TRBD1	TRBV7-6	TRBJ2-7	TGTGCCAGCAGCTCCGCACGACAGGGGGCCTACGAGCAGTACTTC	CASSSARQGAYEQYF
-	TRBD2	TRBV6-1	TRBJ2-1	TGTGCCAGCAGGCCGGGACTAGTTAACTACAATGAGCAGTTCTTC	CASRPGLVNYNEQFF
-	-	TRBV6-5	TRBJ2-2	TGTGCCAGCAGACGGAGAACGAACACCGGGGAGCTGTTTTTT	CASRRRTNTGELFF
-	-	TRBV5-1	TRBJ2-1	TGCGCCAGCAGCTTTGGTGGAGAGGTGCAGTTCTTC	CASSFGGEVQFF
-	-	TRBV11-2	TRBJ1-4	TGTGCCAGCAGCACCGTCTGGGGCGAAAAACTGTTTTTT	CASSTVWGEKLFF
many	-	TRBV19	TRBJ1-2	TGTGCCAGTAGTATAGTGGCTAGACAAGGCTATGGCTACACCTTC	CASSIVARQGYGYTF
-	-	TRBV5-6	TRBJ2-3	TGTGCCAGCAGCGCCATGGGGCAGGCCAGCACAGATACGCAGTATTTT	CASSAMGQASTDTQYF
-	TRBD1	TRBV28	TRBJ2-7	TGTGCCAGCAGTCCCGGGACAGGGAGCACCTACGAGCAGTACTTC	CASSPGTGSTYEQYF
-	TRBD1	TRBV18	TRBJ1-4	TGTGCCAGCTCGAAGGACAGGGGGCTTGAAAAACTGTTTTTT	CASSKDRGLEKLFF
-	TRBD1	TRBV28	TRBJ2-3	TGTGCCAGCAGTTTACCTGGACAGGGCACAGATACGCAGTATTTT	CASSLPGQGTDTQYF
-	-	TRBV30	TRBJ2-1	TGTGCCTGGAGTGACCCCCCCGGCCGGGCTGAGCAGTTCTTC	CAWSDPPGRAEQFF
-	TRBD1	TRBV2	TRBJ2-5	TGTGCCAGCACAAGGGGAGACAGGGGAAAGGGAGAGACCCAGTACTTC	CASTRGDRGKGETQYF
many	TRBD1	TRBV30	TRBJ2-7	TGTGCCTGGAGTCCCTCCAGGGGGGAGCAGTACTTC	CAWSPSRGEQYF
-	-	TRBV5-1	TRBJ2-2	TGCGCCAGCTCCGGGGGCGGGAGTGACACCGGGGAGCTGTTTTTT	CASSGGGSDTGELFF
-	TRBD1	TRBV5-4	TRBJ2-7	TGTGCCAGTACTGACAGGGTGACTTACGAGCAGTACTTC	CASTDRVTYEQYF
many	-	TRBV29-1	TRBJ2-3	TGCAGCGTTGAAGGGTTTTTGACTACAGATACGCAGTATTTT	CSVEGFLTTDTQYF
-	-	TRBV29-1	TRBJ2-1	TGCAGCGTTGAAGGGATAAGCGGGGAGCAGTTCTTC	CSVEGISGEQFF
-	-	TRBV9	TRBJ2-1	TGTGCCAGCAGCGCGGGGAGCGGCGACAATGAGCAGTTCTTC	CASSAGSGDNEQFF
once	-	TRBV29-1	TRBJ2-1	TGCAGCGTTGTCGGAGGGCCCAGCTTATCTCAGTTCTTC	CSVVGGPSLSQFF
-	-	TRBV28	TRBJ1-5	TGTGCCAGCAGTGTGTTTCAGCCCCAGCATTTT	CASSVFQPQHF
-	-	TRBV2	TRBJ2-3	TGTGCCAGCCGATGGGGGGTTTCAACTACAGATACGCAGTATTTT	CASRWGVSTTDTQYF
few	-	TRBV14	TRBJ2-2	TGTGCCAGCAGCCGAGGACGGAGCACCGGGGAGCTGTTTTTT	CASSRGRSTGELFF
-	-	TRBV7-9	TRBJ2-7	TGTGCCAGCAGCTTAGATTATAGCGGAAGCTCCTACGAGCAGTACTTC	CASSLDYSGSSYEQYF
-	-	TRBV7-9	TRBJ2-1	TGCGCCAGCAGCCAAGTACGGGGGAACTACAATGAGCAGTTCTTC	CASSQVRGNYNEQFF
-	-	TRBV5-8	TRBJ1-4	TGTGCCAGCAGCTTTCACGGAGTGACTAATGAAAAACTGTTTTTT	CASSFHGVTNEKLFF
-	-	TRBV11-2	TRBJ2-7	TGTGCCAGCAGGGGGCCAGTCTACGAGCAGTACTTC	CASRGPVYEQYF
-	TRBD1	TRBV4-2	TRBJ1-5	TGTGCCAGCAGCCAAGAGGCAGGGGGTCTCGGCAATCAGCCCCAGCATTTT	CASSQEAGGLGNQPQHF
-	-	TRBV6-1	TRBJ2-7	TGTGCCAGCAGTGAACAGGGCAGAACCTACGAGCAGTACTTC	CASSEQGRTYEQYF
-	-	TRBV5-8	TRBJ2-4	TGTGCCAGCAGCTTGATTTGGCAGGGTCCGGATATTCAGTACTTC	CASSLIWQGPDIQYF
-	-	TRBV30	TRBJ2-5	TGTGCCTGGAGTGTATCCAGGGGAGAGACCCAGTACTTC	CAWSVSRGETQYF
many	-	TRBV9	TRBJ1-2	TGTGCCAGCAGCGTAGACAGCACCGGTGGCGACTATGGCTACACCTTC	CASSVDSTGGDYGYTF
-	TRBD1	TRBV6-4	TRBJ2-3	TGTGCCAGCAGCAGGGGGACAGGAGGCACAGATACGCAGTATTTT	CASSRGTGGTDTQYF
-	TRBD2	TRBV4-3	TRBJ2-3	TGCGCCAGCAGCCAAGATGGGCTAGCGGGACCGGGCCTTGGGGATACGCAGTATTTT	CASSQDGLAGPGLGDTQYF
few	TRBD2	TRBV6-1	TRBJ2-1	TGTGCCAGCACAACCAGCGGGAGGGTAAACAATGAGCAGTTCTTC	CASTTSGRVNNEQFF
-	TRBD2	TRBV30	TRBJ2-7	TGTGCCTGCTCGGGGAGCGGGAGGGACTACGAGCAGTACTTC	CACSGSGRDYEQYF